The 2 T cell receptor beta chains reported below all come from one sample, sequenced in a study of early T cells in non-severe SARS-CoV-2 infection. TCRdb processed the 5' RACE reads anew with MiXCR; each CDR3 protein has one entry. This sample has 50,000 to 60,000 distinct CDR3 sequences, with under 8.5% found just once. Here the sequenced sample was whole blood, taken at baseline. These receptors all stem from an adult who was a healthcare worker with PCR-confirmed SARS-CoV-2 infection or an uninfected control (not recorded which).

Turning to this clonotype: A much larger clone is a single base away; this may be a read error. V usage is TRBV5-1 and J usage is TRBJ2-5, with D uncertain. V shed 3 bases and J shed 2 bases, with 11 bases lying between them. The germline V gene has CDR1 SGHRS and CDR2 YFSETQ. The CDR3 length is 14 residues. DNA of the CDR3: TGCGCCAGCAGCTGTAGCCTTTCGCAAGAGACCCAGTACTTC. Its translation: CASSCSLSQETQYF.

Ten or more counts support this clonotype. The gene calls are TRBV6-5 and TRBJ2-1, with D uncertain. The length of the CDR3 is 11 residues. Trimming took 0 bases from V and 10 from J, leaving 4 bases between them. The V gene's germline CDR1 is MNHEY and CDR2 SVGAGI. CDR3 sequence reads: CASSYSSEQFF. The CDR3 coding sequence is TGTGCCAGCAGTTACTCATCGGAGCAGTTCTTC.